The 9 T cell receptor beta chains below were found in one sample sequenced in a study of CD8 T cells in Susac syndrome. About 0.5 to 1 ug RNA was reverse transcribed with random hexamers. TCRdb re-analysed the immunoSEQ multiplex PCR reads in MiXCR, keeping a single row per CDR3 protein. The sample contains 240,000 or so distinct CDR3 sequences, about 96% of which appear only once. The sample was CD4+ T cells from PBMCs. Receptors originate from a human donor with Susac syndrome.

V gene TRBV4-1 combines with J gene TRBJ2-2, with TRBD2 matching over 8 bases. V shed 1 base and J 0 bases; nucleotides not matched to a gene: 4. CDR3 size: 17 residues. CDR1 is MGHRA and CDR2 is YSYEKL in the germline V gene. CDR3 nucleotide sequence: TGCGCCAGCAGCCAAGGACTAGCGTTTTCGAACACCGGGGAGCTGTTTTTT. Translating it yields CASSQGLAFSNTGELFF.

The chain links TRBV20-1 to TRBJ1-2; 8 bases are shared with TRBD1. The CDR3 runs to 13 residues. Germline CDR1 is DFQATT and CDR2 is SNEGSKA (reference sequence). J lost 3 bases, V lost 5 bases, and 5 bases had no gene match. This chain's CDR3 is CSALDRDDYGYTF. The CDR3 DNA is TGCAGTGCTCTGGACAGGGATGACTATGGCTACACCTTC.

The chain recombines TRBV30 with TRBJ2-7; a possible D gene is TRBD2 (6 bases). This CDR3 has 13 amino acids. V was cut by 3 bases and J by 1 base, with 10 bases left in between. Germline CDR1 reads GTSNPN; CDR2 reads SVGIG (reference sequence). Here the CDR3 DNA reads TGTGCCTGGAGGCGGGGTTTATCCTACGAGCAGTACTTC. It specifies CAWRRGLSYEQYF.

This clonotype has only a few counts. J is TRBJ1-1 and V is TRBV25-1, with unresolved D. The CDR3 consists of 11 residues. V lost 7 bases and J 3 bases, leaving 6 bases between the germline ends. From germline, CDR1 is MGHDK and CDR2 SYGVNS. The CDR3 loop reads CASKADTEAFF. CDR3 coding DNA: TGTGCCAGCAAAGCGGACACTGAAGCTTTCTTT.

The J gene is TRBJ1-5, the V gene TRBV9; D is ambiguous. V lost 3 bases and J lost 0, with 10 bases in between. The CDR3 extends over 15 amino acids. Germline V lookup: CDR1 SGDLS, CDR2 YYNGEE. CDR3 residues: CASSGGDYSNQPQHF. The CDR3 DNA follows: TGTGCCAGCAGCGGTGGCGATTATAGCAATCAGCCCCAGCATTTT.

The chain joins TRBV30 to TRBJ1-3, with 9 bases matching TRBD1. V shed 3 bases and J 7 bases; nucleotides not matched to a gene: 7. The V gene's germline CDR1 is GTSNPN and CDR2 SVGIG (reference sequence). The CDR3 loop spans 14 amino acids. DNA of the CDR3: TGTGCCTGGAGCGCTACGACAGGGGGGAACACCATATATTTT. As protein: CAWSATTGGNTIYF.

This chain joins TRBV30 and TRBJ2-1; TRBD1 agrees at 11 bases. Germline CDR1 is GTSNPN and CDR2 is SVGIG (reference sequence). V shed 4 bases, J shed 9 bases, and the junction held 14 bases outside the gene matches. This CDR3 region has 16 residues. As DNA, the CDR3 is TGTGCCTGGAAAGCCTATGGACAGGGGGCCCTCCGTGAGCAGTTCTTC. Encoded protein: CAWKAYGQGALREQFF.

This clonotype has a single count. The chain joins TRBV20-1 to TRBJ1-5; D ambiguous. CDR3 length: 14 residues. The ends were cut back, 7 bases at V and 2 bases at J, with 15 bases in the middle. Germline CDR1 reads DFQATT; CDR2 reads SNEGSKA (reference sequence). The chain's CDR3 is CSVVHPKGNQPQHF. The CDR3 DNA follows: TGCAGTGTCGTGCATCCGAAGGGCAATCAGCCCCAGCATTTT.

The rearrangement uses TRBV7-6 and TRBJ2-7, with TRBD2 matching 8 bases. Germline V gives CDR1 SGHVS, CDR2 FNYEAQ. J lost 5 bases, V lost 4 bases, and 10 bases had no gene match. This CDR3 has 15 amino acids. This chain's CDR3 is CASSSPGGGLNEQYF. Here the CDR3 DNA reads TGTGCCAGCAGCTCTCCCGGGGGGGGGCTCAACGAGCAGTACTTC.